This T cell receptor beta chain was profiled in a study of metastatic and nonmetastatic thyroid tumors. The overall study: Comparative analysis of repertoires was undertaken across blood and tumor or nodule tissue obtained from malignant and benign thyroid patients. Broader study findings: Reported TCR beta diversity, measured in blood and tumor, was significantly higher for malignant thyroid tumors than for benign nodules.

V lost 5 bases, J lost 5 bases, and 17 bases stayed unmatched. Germline CDR1 is SGHAT and CDR2 is FQNNGV. The CDR3 length is 17 residues. None of the patients had undergone any treatment ahead of thyroid surgery. This clone was picked up many times. Its antigen is undetermined. Authors' data handling: Researchers built a distant-metastasis classifier for papillary thyroid cancer that drew on CDR3 differences across clinicopathological groups. TCRdb re-called clones from the PCR reads using MiXCR. The V and J calls and clone size come from TCRdb's table, not from the authors' own analysis. The sample has about 20,000 clones, about 14% seen once.

The sample consisted of tumor tissue. The source is a female donor with papillary thyroid cancer or a benign thyroid nodule (not recorded which). Some clones in this sample may be carry-over from other donors' samples. The rearrangement joins TRBV11-2 to TRBJ2-5, with TRBD2 matching 7 bases. Here the CDR3 reads CASSPTMTSSAGETQYF. The DNA of the CDR3 is TGTGCCAGCAGCCCCACAATGACTAGCTCCGCAGGGGAGACCCAGTACTTC.